A selection of T cell receptor beta chains follows, all from one sample in a study of human T cells and chemical hapten exposure. TCRdb itself ran the RACE reads through MiXCR, one entry per CDR3 protein. Of about 70,000 distinct CDR3 sequences listed, about 9.4% are singletons. The sample consisted of whole blood, taken in connection with sensitization to the hapten diphenylcyclopropenone (DPC). These receptors came from a woman between 40 and 50 years old with alopecia areata. Some clones in this sample may be carry-over from other donors' samples. Each CDR3 is given with its conserved first and last residue. D genes are given only for firm matches. Clone size is not always given. Where it is, it says once, few, many or a class for expanded clones.

V gene,D gene,J gene,clone size,CDR3 protein,CDR3 DNA
TRBV29-1,.,TRBJ1-2,.,CSVGGLANYGYTF,TGCAGCGTTGGGGGTCTAGCTAACTATGGCTACACCTTC
TRBV9,.,TRBJ2-1,.,CASSVGPSGYNEQFF,TGTGCCAGCAGCGTAGGCCCCTCAGGTTACAATGAGCAGTTCTTC
TRBV2,TRBD2,TRBJ2-4,many,CASIGTNLAKNIQYF,TGTGCCAGCATCGGGACTAACTTAGCCAAAAACATTCAGTACTTC
TRBV7-9,.,TRBJ2-3,many,CASSLGYRPTDTQYF,TGTGCCAGCAGCTTAGGGTACAGGCCTACAGATACGCAGTATTTT
TRBV4-2,.,TRBJ2-1,many,CASSQDKGAGAPTGEQFF,TGTGCCAGCAGCCAAGATAAAGGGGCGGGGGCCCCGACTGGTGAGCAGTTCTTC
TRBV15,.,TRBJ2-3,.,CATSRDLEGSDTQYF,TGTGCCACCAGCAGAGATTTGGAGGGGTCAGATACGCAGTATTTT
TRBV6-2/TRBV6-3,.,TRBJ2-1,few,CASTKDYYNEQFF,TGTGCCAGCACCAAGGACTATTACAATGAGCAGTTCTTC
TRBV4-2,TRBD2,TRBJ2-1,few,CASSQVVTSGGANEQFF,TGTGCCAGCAGCCAAGTGGTTACTAGCGGGGGGGCGAATGAGCAGTTCTTC
TRBV18,.,TRBJ2-5,many,CASSPQGETQYF,TGTGCCAGCTCACCGCAAGGAGAGACCCAGTACTTC
TRBV4-2,.,TRBJ1-5,many,CASSQEVLSSNQPQHF,TGTGCCAGCAGCCAAGAAGTCCTTAGTAGCAATCAGCCCCAGCATTTT
TRBV11-2,TRBD1,TRBJ1-6,many,CASSNRDRNSPLHF,TGTGCCAGCAGTAACCGGGACAGGAATTCACCCCTCCACTTT
TRBV29-1,.,TRBJ2-1,.,CSVAVGRSYNEQFF,TGCAGCGTTGCCGTGGGTCGCTCCTACAATGAGCAGTTCTTC
TRBV20-1,.,TRBJ1-6,many,CSAKETRYNSPLHF,TGCAGTGCTAAGGAGACACGCTATAATTCACCCCTCCACTTT
TRBV3-1,.,TRBJ2-7,many,CASSQAGGLYEQYF,TGTGCCAGCAGCCAAGCCGGGGGGCTCTACGAGCAGTACTTC
TRBV4-2,.,TRBJ1-5,many,CASSQEVHSNQPQHF,TGTGCCAGCAGCCAAGAGGTCCATAGCAATCAGCCCCAGCATTTT